This T cell receptor beta chain is drawn from a study of blood T cell repertoires in COVID-19. This table comes from immunoSEQ multiplex PCR, and its TCRdb copy is limited to in-frame clones, with some not included. The sample has about 480,000 clones; roughly 88% are singletons. The J segment lost 7 bases and the V segment lost 0 bases, leaving 5 bases of the junction unmatched. The germline V gene encodes CDR1 SGHRS and CDR2 YFSETQ. The length of the CDR3 is 15 residues. The chain couples TRBV5-1 to TRBJ1-5, with 9 positions matching TRBD1. The source material was PBMCs or T cells enriched from blood (not recorded which). This TCR came from a woman aged 35 to 49 who had recovered from COVID-19. The CDR3 coding sequence is TGCGCCAGCAGCTTGGCGGGACAGGGCGGCCAGCCCCAGCATTTT. It codes for CASSLAGQGGQPQHF.